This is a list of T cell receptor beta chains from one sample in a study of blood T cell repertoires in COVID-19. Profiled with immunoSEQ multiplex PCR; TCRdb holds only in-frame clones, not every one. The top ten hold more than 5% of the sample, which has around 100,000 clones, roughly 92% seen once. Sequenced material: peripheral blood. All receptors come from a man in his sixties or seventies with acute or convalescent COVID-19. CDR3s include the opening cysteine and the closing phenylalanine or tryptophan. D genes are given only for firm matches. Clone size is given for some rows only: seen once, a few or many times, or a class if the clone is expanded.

CDR3nt: TGTGCCAGCAGGGCCAGTTCGACAGCGTCCTACGAGCAGTACTTC
CDR3aa: CASRASSTASYEQYF
v_gene: TRBV2
d_gene: .
j_gene: TRBJ2-7
abundance: .

CDR3nt: TGTGCCAGCAGCCAGACTCAAGACGGTGACGCTTTCTTT
CDR3aa: CASSQTQDGDAFF
v_gene: TRBV3-1/TRBV3-2
d_gene: .
j_gene: TRBJ1-1
abundance: .

CDR3nt: TGTGCCAGCAAGAGGAGCGGACAAGAGACCCAGTACTTC
CDR3aa: CASKRSGQETQYF
v_gene: TRBV6-5
d_gene: .
j_gene: TRBJ2-5
abundance: .

CDR3nt: TGTGCCAGCAGTTTCCCTACACCCCTAGGGGATCAGCCCCAGCATTTT
CDR3aa: CASSFPTPLGDQPQHF
v_gene: TRBV28
d_gene: .
j_gene: TRBJ1-5
abundance: .

CDR3nt: TGTGCCAGCAGTTTATATGGGGGGATTCCAACTAATGAAAAACTGTTTTTT
CDR3aa: CASSLYGGIPTNEKLFF
v_gene: TRBV27
d_gene: .
j_gene: TRBJ1-4
abundance: .

CDR3nt: TGCGCCAGCAGACTAGACAGGGGTAGGAACACTGAAGCTTTCTTT
CDR3aa: CASRLDRGRNTEAFF
v_gene: TRBV5-1
d_gene: TRBD1
j_gene: TRBJ1-1
abundance: .

CDR3nt: TGCGCCAGCAGTGAGCAGGGGGATCAGCCCCAGCATTTT
CDR3aa: CASSEQGDQPQHF
v_gene: TRBV10-2
d_gene: TRBD1
j_gene: TRBJ1-5
abundance: .

CDR3nt: TGTGCCAGCAGTTTGTCTGTCACGAGGGAAAAACTGTTTTTT
CDR3aa: CASSLSVTREKLFF
v_gene: TRBV28
d_gene: .
j_gene: TRBJ1-4
abundance: .

CDR3nt: TGTGCCAGCAGTGCGACAGGAGAGCCCCAGCATTTT
CDR3aa: CASSATGEPQHF
v_gene: TRBV27
d_gene: .
j_gene: TRBJ1-5
abundance: .

CDR3nt: TGTGCCTGGAGTTCAGGGGGCTATCAGCCCCAGCATTTT
CDR3aa: CAWSSGGYQPQHF
v_gene: TRBV30
d_gene: TRBD1
j_gene: TRBJ1-5
abundance: .

CDR3nt: TGTGCCAGCAGCTTAAGCAGGACGGGGAATCAGCCCCAGCATTTT
CDR3aa: CASSLSRTGNQPQHF
v_gene: TRBV7-2
d_gene: .
j_gene: TRBJ1-5
abundance: once

CDR3nt: TGTGCCAGTAGTCTTATGGGGGGAGATACGCAGTATTTT
CDR3aa: CASSLMGGDTQYF
v_gene: TRBV19
d_gene: .
j_gene: TRBJ2-3
abundance: .

CDR3nt: TGTGCCACAAAACAGAACTCTATGAACACTGAAGCTTTCTTT
CDR3aa: CATKQNSMNTEAFF
v_gene: TRBV19
d_gene: .
j_gene: TRBJ1-1
abundance: .

CDR3nt: TGTGCCAGCAGTTACACGGGACAGGGGTGGGAGCAGTACTTC
CDR3aa: CASSYTGQGWEQYF
v_gene: TRBV6-5
d_gene: TRBD1
j_gene: TRBJ2-7
abundance: .

CDR3nt: TGTGCCAGCAGTTTAAACAGTGGTTACTCAATCACAGATACGCAGTATTTT
CDR3aa: CASSLNSGYSITDTQYF
v_gene: TRBV27
d_gene: .
j_gene: TRBJ2-3
abundance: .

CDR3nt: TGCGCCAGCAGCTTGGACGGGACAGGGGGCCAGGTTGGCACAGATACGCAGTATTTT
CDR3aa: CASSLDGTGGQVGTDTQYF
v_gene: TRBV5-1
d_gene: TRBD1
j_gene: TRBJ2-3
abundance: .

CDR3nt: TGCAGCGTGGCCGACATGAACACCGGGGAGCTGTTTTTT
CDR3aa: CSVADMNTGELFF
v_gene: TRBV29-1
d_gene: .
j_gene: TRBJ2-2
abundance: .

CDR3nt: TGTGCCAGCAGCTTCAGACAGGGGAGTACCTCAACTAATGAAAAACTGTTTTTT
CDR3aa: CASSFRQGSTSTNEKLFF
v_gene: TRBV5-8
d_gene: TRBD1
j_gene: TRBJ1-4
abundance: .

CDR3nt: TGTGCCAGTAGTTTCGACAGGGTGAACACCGGGGAGCTGTTTTTT
CDR3aa: CASSFDRVNTGELFF
v_gene: TRBV19
d_gene: TRBD1
j_gene: TRBJ2-2
abundance: .

CDR3nt: TGCGCCAGCAGCCAAGAACTGCCACAGGGTGTGAACACTGAAGCTTTCTTT
CDR3aa: CASSQELPQGVNTEAFF
v_gene: TRBV4-3
d_gene: .
j_gene: TRBJ1-1
abundance: .

CDR3nt: TGTGCCACCCAACCCTGGGGGGGCAATGAGCAGTTCTTC
CDR3aa: CATQPWGGNEQFF
v_gene: TRBV19
d_gene: TRBD2
j_gene: TRBJ2-1
abundance: .

CDR3nt: TGTGCCAGCAGCCAAGTGGACCGGGGGGCAGATACGCAGTATTTT
CDR3aa: CASSQVDRGADTQYF
v_gene: TRBV14
d_gene: TRBD2
j_gene: TRBJ2-3
abundance: .

CDR3nt: TGTGCCAGCAGTGAACTTTCCGGGGAGCTGTTTTTT
CDR3aa: CASSELSGELFF
v_gene: TRBV2
d_gene: .
j_gene: TRBJ2-2
abundance: .

CDR3nt: TGCAGCGTTGAAGAGGGGGGAAACGGGGACACTGAAGCTTTCTTT
CDR3aa: CSVEEGGNGDTEAFF
v_gene: TRBV29-1
d_gene: .
j_gene: TRBJ1-1
abundance: .

CDR3nt: TGTGCCAGCAGTGAAGGGACAGGGGGCGAGACCCAGTACTTC
CDR3aa: CASSEGTGGETQYF
v_gene: TRBV6-1
d_gene: TRBD1
j_gene: TRBJ2-5
abundance: .

CDR3nt: TGTGCCAGCAGCTTGCTACAGGCCACCTCCTACGAGCAGTACTTC
CDR3aa: CASSLLQATSYEQYF
v_gene: TRBV13
d_gene: .
j_gene: TRBJ2-7
abundance: .